Presented here are 10 T cell receptor beta chains from one specimen sequenced in a study of PD-L1 blockade in urothelial cancer (dated by TCRdb to the late 2010s). The time point label of this sample denotes: pretreatment peripheral blood. The library came from the immunoSEQ multiplex PCR assay. TCRdb retrieved this table from immuneACCESS and kept in-frame rearrangements only. Not all clones are present; in checked studies, unresolved V genes account for under half, and no reason is known for the remainder. Across this sample there are roughly 55,000 clones, with around 83% seen only once. Roughly 22% of the sample belongs to the ten largest clones. The sample here was PBMCs, taken around atezolizumab (anti-PD-L1) treatment. These receptors all come from a man in his fifties or sixties with urothelial cancer.

The rearrangement uses TRBV5-1 and TRBJ2-1, with 10 bases aligning to TRBD2. Looked up from germline, CDR1 is SGHRS and CDR2 is YFSETQ. This CDR3 comprises 15 residues. Trimming at V came to 3 bases and at J to 2 bases, leaving 2 bases not matched to a gene. The CDR3 bases are TGCGCCAGCAGCTCGACTAGCGGGCCCTACAATGAGCAGTTCTTC. It codes for CASSSTSGPYNEQFF.

The chain employs TRBV19 and TRBJ2-2; D is unresolved. This CDR3 has 15 amino acids. Germline CDR1 and CDR2: LNHDA and SQIVND (reference sequence). With 8 bases removed from V and 0 bases from J, the gap between germline ends came to 13 bases. CDR3 in DNA: TGTGCCAGTCTCAGCTCGGGTACGAACACCGGGGAGCTGTTTTTT. This sequence encodes CASLSSGTNTGELFF.

This chain uses TRBV5-1 with TRBJ2-2, with D maybe TRBD1 (7 bases). V lost 2 bases to trimming and J lost 3 bases, with 11 bases between them. Per germline, CDR1 SGHRS and CDR2 YFSETQ. This CDR3 contains 15 residues. The CDR3 loop reads CASSLGRGDTGELFF. The CDR3 DNA sequence: TGCGCCAGCAGCTTAGGCAGGGGGGACACCGGGGAGCTGTTTTTT.

This rearrangement joins TRBV5-4 to TRBJ2-7; D may be TRBD1 (6 bases). Trimming removed 10 bases at V and 1 base at J, with 24 bases between. This CDR3 has 16 residues. Germline CDR1 SGHNT, CDR2 YYREEE (reference sequence). The CDR3 DNA is TGTGCCGCCTCGCCGGGGACAAGGGGATTTTCCTACGAGCAGTACTTC. It is translated as CAASPGTRGFSYEQYF.

The chain is built from TRBV27 and TRBJ2-5, with TRBD1 as a possible D gene (6 bases). The CDR3 has 14 residues. The germline CDR1 and CDR2 sequences are MNHEY and SMNVEV (reference sequence). Trimming shortened V by 5 bases and J by 3 bases, and 13 bases separated the two germline ends. The CDR3 DNA is TGTGCCAGCAGTGGCTGGGACACCGAAGAGACCCAGTACTTC. Translation gives CASSGWDTEETQYF.

The V and J genes are TRBV5-4 and TRBJ2-1; TRBD2 agrees at 12 bases. Germline trimming cut 4 bases from V and 9 bases from J; bases unmatched to any gene: 17. Germline CDR1 is SGHNT and CDR2 is YYREEE (reference sequence). This CDR3 contains 18 residues. The CDR3 nucleotides are TGTGCCAGCAGCATAGGGACTAGCGGGCCACGAGGTTTGGGTGAGCAGTTCTTC. This translates into CASSIGTSGPRGLGEQFF.

The genes are TRBV2 and TRBJ1-1, with TRBD1 matching 10 bases. CDR3 size: 16 residues. The V segment lost 1 base and the J segment 6 bases; nucleotides outside the gene matches: 8. CDR1 is SNHLY and CDR2 is FYNNEI in the germline V gene. The CDR3, as DNA: TGTGCCAGCAGTGAAGAAGGGACAGGGGCCCGATCTGAAGCTTTCTTT. This sequence encodes CASSEEGTGARSEAFF.

On this clone: Distinct nucleotide sequences in the sample also encode this CDR3. The gene calls are TRBV6-5 and TRBJ1-2; weak D call: TRBD1 (5 bases). Germline CDR1 is MNHEY and CDR2 is SVGAGI. Trimming removed 0 bases at V and 5 bases at J, with 10 bases between. This CDR3 spans 14 amino acids. The CDR3 is CASSYSGGGYGYTF. The CDR3 DNA sequence: TGTGCCAGCAGTTACTCCGGGGGAGGGTATGGCTACACCTTC.

This chain connects TRBV2 to TRBJ2-2; 14 bases map to TRBD2. Germline-derived CDR1 and CDR2 are SNHLY and FYNNEI. The CDR3 has 19 residues. Trimming cost V 1 base and J 7 bases; bases outside gene matches: 11. CDR3 in amino acids: CASSEGPSGLAGADGELFF. For the CDR3, the DNA is TGTGCCAGCAGTGAAGGACCGTCGGGACTAGCGGGGGCCGACGGGGAGCTGTTTTTT.

This clone was counted only a few times. The chain combines TRBV19 with TRBJ1-2; D is perhaps TRBD1 (5 bases). CDR3 length: 11 amino acids. Germline lookup yields CDR1 LNHDA and CDR2 SQIVND (reference sequence). The V and J ends lost 7 bases and 4 bases respectively, with 7 bases between them. This chain's CDR3 is CASTQGYGYTF. The CDR3 nucleotides are TGTGCCAGTACGCAGGGCTATGGCTACACCTTC.